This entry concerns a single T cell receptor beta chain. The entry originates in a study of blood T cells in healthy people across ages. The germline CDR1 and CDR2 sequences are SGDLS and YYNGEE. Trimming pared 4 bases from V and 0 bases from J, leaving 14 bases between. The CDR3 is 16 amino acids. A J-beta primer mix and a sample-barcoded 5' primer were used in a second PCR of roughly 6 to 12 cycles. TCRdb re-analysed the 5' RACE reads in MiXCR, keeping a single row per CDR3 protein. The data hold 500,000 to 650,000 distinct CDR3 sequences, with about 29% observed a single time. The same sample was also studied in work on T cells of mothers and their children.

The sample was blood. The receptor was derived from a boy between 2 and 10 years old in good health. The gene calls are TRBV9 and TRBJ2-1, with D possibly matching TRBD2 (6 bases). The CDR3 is CASSKLAESSYNEQFF. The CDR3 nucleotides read TGTGCCAGCAGCAAGTTAGCGGAGAGCTCCTACAATGAGCAGTTCTTC.